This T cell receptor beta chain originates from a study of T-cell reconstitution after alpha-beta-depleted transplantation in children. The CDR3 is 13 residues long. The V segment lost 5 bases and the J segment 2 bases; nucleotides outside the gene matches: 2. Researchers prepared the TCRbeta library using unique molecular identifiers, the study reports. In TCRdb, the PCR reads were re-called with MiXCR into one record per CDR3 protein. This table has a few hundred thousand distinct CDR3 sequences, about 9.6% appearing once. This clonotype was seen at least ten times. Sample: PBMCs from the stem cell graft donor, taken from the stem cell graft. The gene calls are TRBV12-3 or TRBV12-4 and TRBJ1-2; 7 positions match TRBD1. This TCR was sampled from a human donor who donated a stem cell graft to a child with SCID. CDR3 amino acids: CASSMGQNYGYTF. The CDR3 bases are TGTGCCAGCAGTATGGGACAGAACTATGGCTACACCTTC.